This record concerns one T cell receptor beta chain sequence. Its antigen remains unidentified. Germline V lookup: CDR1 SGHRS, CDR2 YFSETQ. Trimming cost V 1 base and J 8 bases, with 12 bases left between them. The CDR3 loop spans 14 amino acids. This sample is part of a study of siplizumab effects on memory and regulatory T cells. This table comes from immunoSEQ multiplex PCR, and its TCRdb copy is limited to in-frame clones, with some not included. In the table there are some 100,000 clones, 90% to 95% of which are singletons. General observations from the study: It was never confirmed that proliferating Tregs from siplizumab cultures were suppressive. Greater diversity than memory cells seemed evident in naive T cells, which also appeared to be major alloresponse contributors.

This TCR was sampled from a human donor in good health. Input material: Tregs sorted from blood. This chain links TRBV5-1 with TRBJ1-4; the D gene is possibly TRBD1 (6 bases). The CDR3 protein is CASSLSSGGEKLFF. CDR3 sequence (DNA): TGCGCCAGCAGCTTGTCCAGCGGGGGCGAAAAACTGTTTTTT.